These 11 T cell receptor beta chains originate from one sample sequenced in a study of blood T cell repertoires in COVID-19. Sequencing used immunoSEQ multiplex PCR; TCRdb keeps in-frame clones, though not all of them. The profile shows around 57,000 clones, 80% to 90% of them singletons. The sample taken for sequencing was peripheral blood. Receptors were obtained from a woman older than 75 with active COVID-19.

The chain recombines TRBV4-2 with TRBJ2-1; D is undetermined. This CDR3 is 14 amino acids long. Trimming cost V 4 bases and J 9 bases, with 16 bases left between them. Germline lookup yields CDR1 LGHNA and CDR2 YNFKEQ. In nucleotides, the CDR3 is TGTGCCAGCAGCCTTGGCCTAGGTGAAGGTGAGCAGTTCTTC. This gives the protein CASSLGLGEGEQFF.

This clone was recorded a few times. The chain carries TRBV7-2 and TRBJ2-7; a possible D gene is TRBD2 (5 bases). V was pared by 2 bases and J by 6 bases, with 11 bases between. The length of the CDR3 is 13 residues. The germline V gene has CDR1 SGHTA and CDR2 FQGNSA. Here the CDR3 DNA reads TGTGCCAGCAGCTTAAACCCCGAGGGCGAGCAGTACTTC. Amino acids: CASSLNPEGEQYF.

The chain joins TRBV6-2 or TRBV6-3 to TRBJ1-4, with D maybe TRBD1 (6 bases). V lost 5 bases, J lost 8 bases, and 9 bases lay in between. The V gene's germline CDR1 is MNHEY and CDR2 SVGEGT. CDR3 length equals 12 residues. In DNA form, the CDR3 reads TGTGCCAGCAGTGCTCAGGGGGAAAAACTGTTTTTT. Encoded protein: CASSAQGEKLFF.

The genes are TRBV24-1 and TRBJ2-3, with TRBD2 identical over 8 bases. CDR3 length equals 16 residues. Losses at the gene ends were 3 bases for V and 6 bases for J; bases not matched to a gene: 10. CDR1 and CDR2 from the germline V gene are KGHDR and SFDVKD. CDR3 bases: TGTGCCACCAGTGATGGGCCGGGACTAGGCCGCGATACGCAGTATTTT. It codes for CATSDGPGLGRDTQYF.

The CDR3 region is CASSLTQGNYGYTF. The CDR3 DNA sequence: TGTGCCAGCAGCTTAACACAGGGGAACTATGGCTACACCTTC. The rearrangement uses TRBV7-9 and TRBJ1-2, with 7 bases identical to TRBD1. V trimming: 2 bases; J trimming: 2 bases; junction bases outside the gene matches: 2. The V gene's germline CDR1 is SEHNR and CDR2 FQNEAQ (reference sequence). This CDR3 is 14 amino acids long.

The rearrangement joins TRBV24-1 to TRBJ1-5, with a tentative D call TRBD1 (6 bases). The length of the CDR3 is 16 residues. Germline CDR1 and CDR2: KGHDR and SFDVKD. Trimming took 5 bases from V and 3 from J, leaving 16 bases between them. The CDR3 reads CATSVGGSGDNQPQHF. CDR3 nucleotides: TGTGCCACCAGTGTTGGTGGCTCAGGGGACAATCAGCCCCAGCATTTT.

The rearrangement uses TRBV5-3 and TRBJ1-3; the D gene is possibly TRBD1 (5 bases). TRBV5-3 is an ORF; its function is uncertain. V dropped 4 bases and J dropped 1 base, with 12 bases sitting between them. The CDR3 has 15 amino acids. CDR3 sequence: CARSPDRQSGNTIYF. The CDR3 DNA reads as TGTGCCAGAAGCCCTGATAGACAGTCTGGAAACACCATATATTTT.

J is TRBJ1-5 and V is TRBV6-5, with D possibly TRBD1 on 6 matching bases. There are 14 residues in the CDR3. Between the trimmed V and J ends, which lost 5 bases and 7 bases, there was a span of 15 bases. Germline V gene sequence: CDR1 MNHEY, CDR2 SVGAGI. The CDR3 DNA reads as TGTGCCAGCAGTAAGAACAGGGTTGAGCAGCCCCAGCATTTT. This codes for CASSKNRVEQPQHF.

The genes are TRBV7-2 and TRBJ2-1; 8 nucleotides agree with TRBD2. The V gene end was trimmed by 2 bases and the J gene end by 9 bases; junction bases not matched to a gene: 18. The CDR3 spans 18 residues. Germline loops: CDR1 SGHTA, CDR2 FQGNSA. CDR3 nucleotide sequence: TGTGCCAGCAGCTTACGTCAGGCCCCGGGACTAGTGGATAGTGAGCAGTTCTTC. It yields the protein CASSLRQAPGLVDSEQFF. Filled out from reference TRBV7-2 and TRBJ2-1, the complete variable domain reads GAGVSQSPSNKVTEKGKDVELRCDPISGHTALYWYRQSLGQGLEFLIYFQGNSAPDKSGLPSDRFSAERTGGSVSTLTIQRTQQEDSAVYLCASSLRQAPGLVDSEQFFGPGTRLTVL.

As concerns this clone: The sample has other DNA sequences that encode this CDR3 too. The V and J genes are TRBV6-5 and TRBJ2-1; 10 nucleotides align to TRBD2. J lost 5 bases, V lost 1 base, and 2 bases had no gene match. Germline lookup yields CDR1 MNHEY and CDR2 SVGAGI. The CDR3 spans 15 residues. The DNA of the CDR3 is TGTGCCAGCAGTTACTTAGCGGGGGGCAACAATGAGCAGTTCTTC. The encoded protein is CASSYLAGGNNEQFF.

This chain connects TRBV9 to TRBJ1-1; weak D call: TRBD1 (6 bases). CDR3 size: 12 residues. From germline, CDR1 is SGDLS and CDR2 YYNGEE. V lost 0 bases and J 11 bases, leaving 11 bases between the germline ends. Written as DNA, the CDR3 is TGTGCCAGCAGCGTAGCCGGGGGGCGCGCTTTCTTT. Encoded protein: CASSVAGGRAFF.